This is a list of T cell receptor beta chains from one sample in a study of T cells after yellow fever vaccination. TCRdb reanalysed the 5' RACE reads using MiXCR and keeps one entry per CDR3 protein. The sample has some 240,000 distinct CDR3 sequences; approximately 3.5% are singletons. The sample in question was PBMCs, obtained 15 days after the yellow fever booster vaccination. The source is a man aged 18 to 30 who received the YFV17D yellow fever vaccine. Both conserved end residues are part of each CDR3. The order of the fields is J gene, D gene, V gene, CDR3 length, clone size, CDR3 DNA, CDR3 protein. A D gene is named only where the DNA matches it firmly. Only some rows state a clone size, as once, few, many or a class for expanded clones.

TRBJ1-5,NA,TRBV30,13,many,TGTGCCTGGGCAGGGGTGGGAAATCAGCCCCAGCATTTT,CAWAGVGNQPQHF
TRBJ1-6,NA,TRBV4-2,15,many,TGTGCCAGCAGCCCTCTTTTCGGGGGGAATTCACCCCTCCACTTT,CASSPLFGGNSPLHF
TRBJ2-4,NA,TRBV4-3,17,many,TGCGCCAGCAGCCAAGACACGGCGACAGCCTACGGGGACATTCAGTACTTC,CASSQDTATAYGDIQYF
TRBJ2-2,NA,TRBV7-2,13,many,TGTGCCAGCAGCTTAGCTATGTCCGGGGAGCTGTTTTTT,CASSLAMSGELFF
TRBJ2-3,NA,TRBV7-8,15,many,TGTGCCAGCAGCTTTTCTAGTGCTAGCACAGATACGCAGTATTTT,CASSFSSASTDTQYF
TRBJ1-1,NA,TRBV4-1,14,many,TGCGCCAGCAGCCAAGAGAGGAGCAGCATTGAAGCTTTCTTT,CASSQERSSIEAFF
TRBJ2-3,TRBD2,TRBV9,16,many,TGTGCCAGCAGCGCCAGCGGGGACCCTAGCACAGATACGCAGTATTTT,CASSASGDPSTDTQYF
TRBJ2-2,NA,TRBV24-1,15,many,TGTGCCACCAGTGATTCCGGACATTGGGACGGGGAGCTGTTTTTT,CATSDSGHWDGELFF
TRBJ2-2,NA,TRBV7-9,14,many,TGTGCCAGCAGCTTAGGTTTCCGGACCGGGGAGCTGTTTTTT,CASSLGFRTGELFF
TRBJ1-2,TRBD1,TRBV5-1,16,many,TGCGCCAGCAGCCCAAGAGGACAGGAAATTAACTATGGCTACACCTTC,CASSPRGQEINYGYTF
TRBJ1-2,NA,TRBV9,14,many,TGTGCCAGCAGCGTAGGAGAGGGATGGTATGGCTACACCTTC,CASSVGEGWYGYTF
TRBJ2-5,NA,TRBV12-3/TRBV12-4,12,many,TGTGCCAGCAGTCCCCGAACAGAGACCCAGTACTTC,CASSPRTETQYF
TRBJ1-1,NA,TRBV20-1,14,many,TGCAGTGCTAGAGATTTAGGAGGATCCACTGAAGCTTTCTTT,CSARDLGGSTEAFF
TRBJ1-1,NA,TRBV20-1,13,many,TGCAGTGGTTCCGGCCGGGGGAACACTGAAGCTTTCTTT,CSGSGRGNTEAFF
TRBJ1-2,NA,TRBV24-1,15,many,TGTGCCACCAGTGATTCCGGGGGGCATGACTATGGCTACACCTTC,CATSDSGGHDYGYTF
TRBJ1-3,NA,TRBV10-3,14,many,TGTGCCATCAGTGAGTCGAAGGTTGGAAACACCATATATTTT,CAISESKVGNTIYF
TRBJ1-2,TRBD1,TRBV6-1,16,many,TGTGCCAGCAGTCGAACCGGGACAGAAACCCTCTATGGCTACACCTTC,CASSRTGTETLYGYTF
TRBJ2-7,NA,TRBV5-4,14,many,TGTGCCAGCAGCCGCGGGTTAACTACGGGAGAGCAGTACTTC,CASSRGLTTGEQYF
TRBJ2-3,TRBD2,TRBV12-3/TRBV12-4,15,many,TGTGCCAGCAGCTTAGCGGGGACTAGCACAGATACGCAGTATTTT,CASSLAGTSTDTQYF
TRBJ2-2,TRBD1,TRBV12-3/TRBV12-4,15,many,TGTGCCAGCAGCTGGGGACAGGGGTGGACCGGGGAGCTGTTTTTT,CASSWGQGWTGELFF
TRBJ2-7,NA,TRBV6-2/TRBV6-3,14,many,TGTGCCAGCAGTGCCCTTCCGAGATCCTACGAGCAGTACTTC,CASSALPRSYEQYF
TRBJ2-2,NA,TRBV5-1,14,many,TGCGCCAGCAGCTTGACGGCGGGGACCGGGGAGCTGTTTTTT,CASSLTAGTGELFF
TRBJ2-7,NA,TRBV7-9,16,many,TGTGCCAGCAGCTTCGGGGTCACCCAAAGATCGGACGAGCAGTACTTC,CASSFGVTQRSDEQYF
TRBJ2-3,TRBD2,TRBV18,14,many,TGTGCCAGCTCACAGGGACTAGTCACAGATACGCAGTATTTT,CASSQGLVTDTQYF
TRBJ1-5,NA,TRBV19,19,few,TGTGCCAGCCGACGCGTTAGTGTCCCCGGGCTGATAAGCAATCAGCCCCAGCATTTT,CASRRVSVPGLISNQPQHF
TRBJ1-3,NA,TRBV7-2,16,many,TGTGCCAGCAGCTTTTTGGGCTTCTACTCTGGAAACACCATATATTTT,CASSFLGFYSGNTIYF
TRBJ1-1,NA,TRBV7-9,14,many,TGTGCCAGTAGCCTAGGCCAAGAGAGCACTGAAGCTTTCTTT,CASSLGQESTEAFF
TRBJ1-1,NA,TRBV29-1,10,many,TGCAGCGTGTTTTATGGTGAAGCTTTCTTT,CSVFYGEAFF
TRBJ2-3,TRBD1,TRBV7-2,14,many,TGTGCCAGCAACTTACAGGGGTTCACAGATACGCAGTATTTT,CASNLQGFTDTQYF
TRBJ1-2,NA,TRBV7-9,15,many,TGTGCCAGCAGCTTAGGCTTGGCCTTGGACTATGGCTACACCTTC,CASSLGLALDYGYTF
TRBJ2-1,TRBD2,TRBV18,15,NA,TGTGCCAGCTCACCGGGCGGGGGGGCCTACAATGAGCAGTTCTTC,CASSPGGGAYNEQFF
TRBJ2-5,NA,TRBV5-1,15,many,TGCGCCAGCAGCTTGGCCAACCCGTACCAAGAGACCCAGTACTTC,CASSLANPYQETQYF
TRBJ1-6,NA,TRBV7-2,13,many,TGTGCCAGCAGTTTATCCTATAATTCACCCCTCCACTTT,CASSLSYNSPLHF
TRBJ1-6,NA,TRBV5-6,12,many,TGTGCCAGCAGGGTGTATAATTCACCCCTCCACTTT,CASRVYNSPLHF
TRBJ1-2,NA,TRBV5-5,15,many,TGTGCCAGCAGCTTGGGTACTTTCTCCTACTATGGCTACACCTTC,CASSLGTFSYYGYTF
TRBJ1-2,NA,TRBV20-1,15,NA,TGCAGTGCTAGAGATCAGACCGGATTATTGAAAGGCTACACCTTC,CSARDQTGLLKGYTF
TRBJ1-5,NA,TRBV2,14,many,TGTGCCAGCAGTGAAGAACGGGGAAGTCAGCCCCAGCATTTT,CASSEERGSQPQHF
TRBJ1-1,NA,TRBV11-2,14,many,TGTGCCAGCAGCTCACCCAGGGGCGGCACTGAAGCTTTCTTT,CASSSPRGGTEAFF
TRBJ2-3,NA,TRBV29-1,13,many,TGCAGCGTTGAAGCCCGCTTTACAGATACGCAGTATTTT,CSVEARFTDTQYF
TRBJ2-3,NA,TRBV5-1,15,many,TGCGCCAGCAGACTCCGGGACTGGGGAACAGATACGCAGTATTTT,CASRLRDWGTDTQYF
TRBJ1-4,NA,TRBV5-1,14,many,TGCGCCAGCAGCTCGGCCTTGGGGAATGAAAAACTGTTTTTT,CASSSALGNEKLFF
TRBJ2-7,TRBD1,TRBV6-6,13,NA,TGTGCCAGCACCCTTAGGACAGGGGAAGAGCAGTCCTTC,CASTLRTGEEQSF
TRBJ1-1,TRBD1,TRBV6-5,14,many,TGTGCCAGCAGTTACGGGTCAGGGGGGACTGAAGCTTTCTTT,CASSYGSGGTEAFF
TRBJ2-7,TRBD2,TRBV27,16,many,TGTGCCAGCAGCCCCCCCCCTAGCGGGGGCTCCTACGAGCAGTACTTC,CASSPPPSGGSYEQYF
TRBJ1-5,NA,TRBV16,13,many,TGTGCCAGCAGCCAAGGACTAAGCCAGCCCCAGCATTTT,CASSQGLSQPQHF
TRBJ1-1,NA,TRBV5-1,13,many,TGTGCCAGCAGCTTAGAGGGTAGCACTGAAGCTTTCTTT,CASSLEGSTEAFF
TRBJ1-1,NA,TRBV10-3,13,few,TGTGCCATCAGTGGCAGGGAGAACACTGAAGCTTTCTTT,CAISGRENTEAFF
TRBJ1-1,TRBD1,TRBV6-2/TRBV6-3,15,many,TGTGCCAGCACCCCCTCGGACAGGGATTACACTGAAGCTTTCTTT,CASTPSDRDYTEAFF
TRBJ2-5,NA,TRBV7-2,12,many,TGTGCCAGCAGCGCCAGCGGGGAGACCCAGTACTTC,CASSASGETQYF
TRBJ2-3,NA,TRBV2,12,many,TGTGCCGGGGGGCTAGACACAGATACGCAGTATTTT,CAGGLDTDTQYF
TRBJ2-3,NA,TRBV5-1,16,many,TGCGCCAGCAGCCTTGCTCCAGCGGGTAGCACAGATACGCAGTATTTT,CASSLAPAGSTDTQYF
TRBJ1-4,NA,TRBV12-3/TRBV12-4,14,many,TGTGCCAGCAGTTTATCGGTAATCGGCGAAAAACTGTTTTTT,CASSLSVIGEKLFF